The 25 T cell receptor beta chains reported below all come from one sample, sequenced in a study of T cells in narcolepsy. Sequencing used immunoSEQ multiplex PCR; TCRdb keeps in-frame clones, though not all of them. This sample carries fewer than 25,000 clones, around 85% of them seen once, and the ten largest clones take about 9.4%. Material for sequencing was memory (CD45RA-) CD4+ T cells from blood. The source of these receptors is a human donor in good health.

The V and J genes are TRBV5-1 and TRBJ2-7; 10 bases map to TRBD2. Looked up from germline, CDR1 is SGHRS and CDR2 is YFSETQ. V gave up 4 bases and J gave up 6 bases; unmatched junction bases: 10. The CDR3 consists of 15 residues. The CDR3 bases are TGCGCCAGCAGCACCGGAGCGGGAGGGCCCGTCGAGCAGTACTTC. It encodes CASSTGAGGPVEQYF.

The chain links TRBV7-9 to TRBJ2-5; the D is unclear. The CDR3 covers 11 residues. Germline CDR1 reads SEHNR; CDR2 reads FQNEAQ (reference sequence). Trimming shortened V by 5 bases and J by 4 bases, and 5 bases separated the two germline ends. The CDR3 loop reads CASSPGETQYF. The CDR3 region has the DNA TGTGCCAGCAGCCCCGGAGAGACCCAGTACTTC.

This clone was recorded a few times. J is TRBJ1-5 and V is TRBV10-3; D might be TRBD1 (5 bases). The CDR3 runs to 12 residues. The V end was cut by 5 bases, the J end by 5 bases, with 7 bases between. In germline, CDR1 is ENHRY, CDR2 SYGVKD. In DNA form, the CDR3 reads TGTGCCATCAGTCCGGGGGATCAGCCCCAGCATTTT. Translating it yields CAISPGDQPQHF.

The chain joins TRBV28 to TRBJ1-5; D possibly corresponds to TRBD1 (6 bases). The CDR3 spans 17 residues. Per the germline V gene, CDR1 is MDHEN and CDR2 is SYDVKM. V was cut by 3 bases and J by 1 base, with 16 bases left in between. CDR3 in DNA: TGTGCCAGCAGTTTGCCTACAGGGTTGGGCAGCAATCAGCCCCAGCATTTT. Translation gives CASSLPTGLGSNQPQHF.

This clone has only one observation. This rearrangement joins TRBV19 to TRBJ1-2; D uncertain. This CDR3 is 13 amino acids long. Germline-derived CDR1 and CDR2 are LNHDA and SQIVND (reference sequence). V lost 7 bases and J 8 bases, leaving 17 bases between the germline ends. CDR3 sequence reads: CASKYSGRPGYTF. The CDR3, as DNA: TGTGCCAGTAAATATAGTGGCCGCCCCGGCTACACCTTC.

The CDR3 loop is CASSIAVSYEQYF. CDR3 DNA: TGCGCCAGCAGTATAGCGGTCTCCTACGAGCAGTACTTC. The chain recombines TRBV10-2 with TRBJ2-7, with a tentative D call TRBD2 (6 bases). V was pared by 5 bases and J by 0 bases, with 8 bases between. Germline V CDR1 and CDR2: WSHSY, SAAADI. This CDR3 contains 13 residues.

The chain combines TRBV6-1 with TRBJ2-2; 13 bases match TRBD2. The CDR3 covers 15 residues. Looked up from germline, CDR1 is MNHNS and CDR2 is SASEGT. Losses at the gene ends were 7 bases for V and 4 bases for J; bases not matched to a gene: 3. CDR3 amino acids: CASTTSGGVTGELFF. In DNA, the CDR3 is TGTGCCAGCACTACTAGCGGGGGGGTCACCGGGGAGCTGTTTTTT.

The gene calls are TRBV2 and TRBJ2-7, with a possible D match to TRBD2 (6 bases). Trimming shortened V by 3 bases and J by 4 bases, and 10 bases separated the two germline ends. This CDR3 has 13 amino acids. Germline V lookup: CDR1 SNHLY, CDR2 FYNNEI. Here the CDR3 DNA reads TGTGCCAGCAGTGACAGGAGGGTGTACGAGCAGTACTTC. Residues: CASSDRRVYEQYF.

The chain uses TRBV10-3 and TRBJ1-2; a possible D gene is TRBD1 (6 bases). Germline V lookup: CDR1 ENHRY, CDR2 SYGVKD. CDR3 length: 14 residues. V dropped 2 bases and J dropped 5 bases, with 12 bases sitting between them. The CDR3 is CAISEGGLGYGYTF. In nucleotides, the CDR3 is TGTGCCATCAGTGAGGGGGGGCTTGGGTATGGCTACACCTTC.

The chain is built from TRBV30 and TRBJ1-5; no definite D call. Germline-derived CDR1 and CDR2 are GTSNPN and SVGIG (reference sequence). The V end was cut by 0 bases, the J end by 2 bases, with 5 bases between. This CDR3 is 13 amino acids long. The CDR3 DNA reads TGTGCCTGGAGTGTACTGGGCAATCAGCCCCAGCATTTT. Translation: CAWSVLGNQPQHF.

This clone showed up just once. The CDR3 nucleotides are TGCGCCAGCAGCTTGATAGCGGGAGGAAACAATGAGCAGTTCTTC. Protein product: CASSLIAGGNNEQFF. The chain recombines TRBV5-1 with TRBJ2-1; 10 nucleotides match TRBD2. Germline V gene lookup returns CDR1 SGHRS and CDR2 YFSETQ. The V gene end was trimmed by 1 base and the J gene end by 5 bases; junction bases not matched to a gene: 3. The CDR3 length is 15 residues.

CDR3 loop: CSVERQFQGPFF. The CDR3 nucleotides are TGCAGCGTTGAACGACAGTTCCAGGGGCCTTTCTTT. The chain links TRBV29-1 to TRBJ1-1, with D perhaps matching TRBD1 (6 bases). The germline V and J ends were trimmed by 2 bases and 12 bases, with 16 bases remaining between them. CDR3 length: 12 amino acids. The germline CDR1 and CDR2 sequences are SQVTM and ANQGSEA.

This clone has a single count. V is TRBV19 and J is TRBJ2-5; D is unclear. This CDR3 has 11 amino acids. Trimming shortened V by 2 bases and J by 5 bases, and 3 bases separated the two germline ends. Per the germline V gene, CDR1 is LNHDA and CDR2 is SQIVND (reference sequence). The CDR3, as DNA: TGTGCCAGTAGTATATGGGAGACCCAGTACTTC. It specifies CASSIWETQYF.

The rearrangement links TRBV7-8 to TRBJ2-5; weak D call: TRBD1 (6 bases). This CDR3 has 16 residues. Germline V gene lookup returns CDR1 SGHVS and CDR2 FQNEAQ. V dropped 0 bases and J dropped 3 bases, with 14 bases sitting between them. CDR3: CASSLARLRTEETQYF. The CDR3 DNA reads TGTGCCAGCAGCTTAGCGCGGCTCCGGACAGAAGAGACCCAGTACTTC.

J is TRBJ1-1 and V is TRBV5-4, with 8 bases aligning to TRBD1. With V trimmed by 4 bases and J by 1 base, 6 bases remained unmatched. The CDR3 runs 15 residues. Germline CDR1 SGHNT, CDR2 YYREEE (reference sequence). For the CDR3, the DNA is TGTGCCAGCAGCCAAGGACAGGGAGGGAACACTGAAGCTTTCTTT. Translation: CASSQGQGGNTEAFF.

The chain combines TRBV2 with TRBJ1-2, with D perhaps matching TRBD1 (5 bases). V was cut by 7 bases and J by 8 bases, with 17 bases left in between. The germline gives CDR1 SNHLY, CDR2 FYNNEI. The CDR3 is 13 residues long. CDR3 DNA sequence: TGTGCCAGCAACAGGAACTCCCTCTCCGGCTACACCTTC. It encodes CASNRNSLSGYTF.

V gene TRBV5-4 combines with J gene TRBJ2-7, with D tentatively TRBD1 or TRBD2 (7 bases each). The germline V gene has CDR1 SGHNT and CDR2 YYREEE (reference sequence). The CDR3 has 16 residues. Trimming removed 4 bases at V and 1 base at J, with 18 bases between. CDR3 residues: CASSPRGGGLSYEQYF. The CDR3 DNA follows: TGTGCCAGCAGCCCCAGGGGAGGGGGCCTTTCCTACGAGCAGTACTTC.

The CDR3: CASSNQGTEAFF. In DNA form, the CDR3 reads TGTGCCAGTAGTAATCAGGGCACTGAAGCTTTCTTT. The chain employs TRBV19 and TRBJ1-1; a possible D gene is TRBD1 (5 bases). V gave up 4 bases and J gave up 4 bases, with 7 bases separating them. Germline CDR1 reads LNHDA; CDR2 reads SQIVND (reference sequence). The CDR3 is 12 residues long.

The chain employs TRBV7-2 and TRBJ2-7; the D call may be TRBD1 or TRBD2 (5 bases each). CDR3 length: 14 amino acids. Trimming shortened V by 4 bases and J by 1 base, and 11 bases separated the two germline ends. Germline V gene sequence: CDR1 SGHTA, CDR2 FQGNSA. CDR3 nucleotides: TGTGCCAGCAGCTCCCGGGACGGTTCCTACGAGCAGTACTTC. This translates into CASSSRDGSYEQYF.

The chain combines TRBV7-2 with TRBJ1-5, with 7 bases identical to TRBD1. Germline CDR1 and CDR2: SGHTA and FQGNSA. The junction had 12 bases not matched to a gene; V was cut back by 5 bases and J by 2 bases. This CDR3 has 17 amino acids. This chain's CDR3 is CASSPSRTGHGNQPQHF. For the CDR3, the DNA is TGTGCCAGCAGCCCATCGCGGACAGGCCACGGCAATCAGCCCCAGCATTTT.

The V gene is TRBV25-1, the J gene TRBJ1-1; D is ambiguous. Between the trimmed V and J ends, which lost 0 bases and 4 bases, there was a span of 18 bases. Germline V gene sequence: CDR1 MGHDK, CDR2 SYGVNS. The CDR3 is 17 residues long. The CDR3 bases are TGTGCCAGCAGTGAATACAGCGCATCAGTAAGAGGCACTGAAGCTTTCTTT. Translated, it gives CASSEYSASVRGTEAFF.

The chain has TRBV10-3 and TRBJ2-1, with a tentative D call TRBD2 (6 bases). This CDR3 is 13 amino acids long. V lost 4 bases and J lost 9, with 13 bases in between. CDR1 ENHRY and CDR2 SYGVKD come from the germline V gene. CDR3 coding DNA: TGTGCCATCAGTGGTCGGGACTCTGGTGAGCAGTTCTTC. It yields the protein CAISGRDSGEQFF.

J is TRBJ2-3 and V is TRBV5-1; a weak D match, TRBD2 (6 bases). The CDR3 sequence is 18 residues long. Germline values: CDR1 SGHRS, CDR2 YFSETQ. The ends were cut back, 0 bases at V and 1 base at J, with 18 bases in the middle. The CDR3 region is CASSLALGSGRGTDTQYF. Written as DNA, the CDR3 is TGCGCCAGCAGCTTGGCCTTGGGTAGCGGAAGAGGCACAGATACGCAGTATTTT.

This chain connects TRBV9 to TRBJ2-2, with TRBD1 identical over 7 bases. Germline values: CDR1 SGDLS, CDR2 YYNGEE. With V trimmed by 0 bases and J by 6 bases, 5 bases remained unmatched. This CDR3 is built from 15 residues. The CDR3, as DNA: TGTGCCAGCAGCGTAGGCTCTACAGGGGCCGGGGAGCTGTTTTTT. Translating gives CASSVGSTGAGELFF.

V gene TRBV28 combines with J gene TRBJ1-1; tentatively, D is TRBD1 (6 bases). V gave up 6 bases and J gave up 3 bases, with 11 bases separating them. The CDR3 is 13 residues long. Per the germline V gene, CDR1 is MDHEN and CDR2 is SYDVKM. The CDR3 nucleotides read TGTGCCAGCAGGGGGGCGTTGGACACTGAAGCTTTCTTT. Amino acids: CASRGALDTEAFF.